This record looks at one T cell receptor beta chain sequence and its context. This entry comes from a study of blood T cell repertoires in COVID-19. For the study at large: Sites in the United States, Italy and Spain provided acute and convalescent COVID-19 samples. Sample material is recorded as cDNA or gDNA derived from T cells, B-cell-depleted T cells, or PBMCs.

Individuals drawn from approximately 22 US areas were about 18 to 95 years old. V was cut by 1 base and J by 7 bases, with 7 bases left in between. The germline V gene encodes CDR1 SGHTA and CDR2 FQGNSA. This CDR3 region has 13 residues. The assay was immunoSEQ multiplex PCR, and TCRdb's table has in-frame clones only and misses some. This sample yields about 200,000 clones, of which approximately 80% are seen a single time; more than 8.5% belongs to the top ten. The sequencing sample was made of PBMCs or T cells enriched from blood (not recorded which). This clonotype was sampled from a woman in her fifties or sixties with acute COVID-19. V and J are TRBV7-2 and TRBJ2-2, with a weak D call TRBD1 (6 bases). This CDR3 reads CASSLGGGGELFF. The CDR3 DNA reads TGTGCCAGCAGCTTAGGAGGGGGCGGGGAGCTGTTTTTT.